These T cell receptor beta chains were read from a single sample in a study of cytomegalovirus exposure and HLA in healthy donors. The data were produced by immunoSEQ multiplex PCR, yet TCRdb's version contains in-frame clones alone and is incomplete. Of about 120,000 clones listed, about 10% are singletons. Sequencing used PBMCs. These receptors all come from a man in his thirties or forties in good health and CMV-seronegative. Both conserved end residues are part of each CDR3. D genes are given only for firm matches. Only part of the rows carry a size: once, few, many, or a class if the clone is expanded.

cdr3_aa cdr3_nt v_call clone_size d_call j_call
CASSIGTGPYEQYF TGTGCCAGTAGTATAGGGACAGGGCCCTACGAGCAGTACTTC TRBV19 - TRBD1 TRBJ2-7
CASSSGQRNTIYF TGTGCCAGCAGTTCAGGACAGAGAAACACCATATATTTT TRBV28 - - TRBJ1-3
CSAGTSGNEQFF TGCAGCGCGGGGACTAGCGGGAATGAGCAGTTCTTC TRBV29-1 - TRBD2 TRBJ2-1
CASSFRDSGANVLTF TGCGCCAGCAGCTTCAGGGACTCTGGGGCCAACGTCCTGACTTTC TRBV5-1 few - TRBJ2-6
CASSPPLYQDSGNTIYF TGTGCCAGCTCTCCACCCCTTTATCAGGACTCTGGAAACACCATATATTTT TRBV18 - - TRBJ1-3
CASGGGQGSQPQHF TGTGCCAGCGGCGGAGGGCAGGGTAGTCAGCCCCAGCATTTT TRBV6-5 - - TRBJ1-5
CASSRTGGGMNTEAFF TGCGCCAGCAGTCGGACAGGGGGAGGGATGAACACTGAAGCTTTCTTT TRBV10-2 few TRBD1 TRBJ1-1
CATKDGLRTDTQYF TGTGCCACGAAGGACGGACTTCGCACAGATACGCAGTATTTT TRBV19 - - TRBJ2-3
CASSADRVGYGYTF TGTGCCAGCAGCGCGGACAGGGTTGGCTATGGCTACACCTTC TRBV9 - TRBD1 TRBJ1-2
CASSYFQGSTDTQYF TGTGCCAGCAGTTACTTTCAGGGTAGCACAGATACGCAGTATTTT TRBV6-5 few - TRBJ2-3
CASSLMYWQAGGYTF TGTGCCAGCAGCTTAATGTATTGGCAGGCCGGTGGCTACACCTTC TRBV7-2 - - TRBJ1-2
CASSLVQGATEAFF TGCGCCAGCAGCTTGGTGCAGGGCGCCACTGAAGCTTTCTTT TRBV5-1 - - TRBJ1-1
CASSQEMEAPGLYF TGCGCCAGCAGCCAAGAGATGGAGGCCCCGGGGTTGTACTTC TRBV4-1 - - TRBJ2-7
CASSQDTGTGEAFF TGTGCCAGCAGCCAAGACACCGGGACAGGGGAAGCTTTCTTT TRBV4-2 few TRBD1 TRBJ1-1
CASSLSRGRLYEQYF TGTGCCAGCAGCTTGAGCCGGGGGAGGCTCTACGAGCAGTACTTC TRBV7-2 few - TRBJ2-7
CAWSGGADNEQFF TGTGCCTGGAGCGGGGGGGCCGACAATGAGCAGTTCTTC TRBV30 - TRBD2 TRBJ2-1
CASSLPAGELFF TGTGCCAGCAGCCTCCCCGCCGGGGAGCTGTTTTTT TRBV5-4 - - TRBJ2-2
CASSPGTGGHQPQHF TGTGCCAGCAGCCCCGGGACAGGGGGCCATCAGCCCCAGCATTTT TRBV28 few TRBD1 TRBJ1-5
CAWSQDTQYF TGTGCCTGGAGTCAAGATACGCAGTATTTT TRBV30 few - TRBJ2-3
CASRLMEGFTEAFF TGTGCCAGCAGATTAATGGAGGGTTTCACTGAAGCTTTCTTT TRBV7-2 - - TRBJ1-1
CASSPRGTGVGTGELFF TGTGCCAGCAGCCCGAGGGGGACAGGGGTCGGCACCGGGGAGCTGTTTTTT TRBV9 few TRBD1 TRBJ2-2
CASSYERGRVTGYTF TGTGCCAGCAGTTACGAGCGGGGGCGAGTCACTGGCTACACCTTC TRBV6-5 - - TRBJ1-2
CAWSVLAGVTGNTIYF TGTGCCTGGAGTGTACTTGCAGGGGTCACTGGAAACACCATATATTTT TRBV30 - - TRBJ1-3
CASSAGEYNEQFF TGTGCCAGCAGTGCGGGAGAGTACAATGAGCAGTTCTTC TRBV6-4 few - TRBJ2-1
CASSPGGPQHF TGTGCCAGCAGTCCCGGGGGGCCCCAGCATTTT TRBV28 few - TRBJ1-5
CASTAGGYNEQFF TGTGCCAGCACTGCGGGGGGGTACAATGAGCAGTTCTTC TRBV11-3 - TRBD2 TRBJ2-1
CASSRDSYNEQFF TGTGCCAGCAGCCGGGACAGTTACAATGAGCAGTTCTTC TRBV6-5 few TRBD1 TRBJ2-1
CASSLFAGGTYEQYF TGTGCCAGCAGTTTATTCGCGGGAGGGACCTACGAGCAGTACTTC TRBV28 - TRBD2 TRBJ2-7
CASSLAGTSRRTDTQYF TGTGCCAGCAGCTTGGCCGGGACTAGTAGACGCACAGATACGCAGTATTTT TRBV5-6 few TRBD2 TRBJ2-3
CASSLGTSGNTIYF TGTGCCAGCAGCTTAGGAACATCTGGAAACACCATATATTTT TRBV7-8 few - TRBJ1-3
CASSPGNTEAFF TGCGCCAGCTCCCCGGGGAACACTGAAGCTTTCTTT TRBV10-1 - - TRBJ1-1
CASSHGSAEAFF TGTGCCAGCAGTCACGGGAGTGCTGAAGCTTTCTTT TRBV25-1 few - TRBJ1-1